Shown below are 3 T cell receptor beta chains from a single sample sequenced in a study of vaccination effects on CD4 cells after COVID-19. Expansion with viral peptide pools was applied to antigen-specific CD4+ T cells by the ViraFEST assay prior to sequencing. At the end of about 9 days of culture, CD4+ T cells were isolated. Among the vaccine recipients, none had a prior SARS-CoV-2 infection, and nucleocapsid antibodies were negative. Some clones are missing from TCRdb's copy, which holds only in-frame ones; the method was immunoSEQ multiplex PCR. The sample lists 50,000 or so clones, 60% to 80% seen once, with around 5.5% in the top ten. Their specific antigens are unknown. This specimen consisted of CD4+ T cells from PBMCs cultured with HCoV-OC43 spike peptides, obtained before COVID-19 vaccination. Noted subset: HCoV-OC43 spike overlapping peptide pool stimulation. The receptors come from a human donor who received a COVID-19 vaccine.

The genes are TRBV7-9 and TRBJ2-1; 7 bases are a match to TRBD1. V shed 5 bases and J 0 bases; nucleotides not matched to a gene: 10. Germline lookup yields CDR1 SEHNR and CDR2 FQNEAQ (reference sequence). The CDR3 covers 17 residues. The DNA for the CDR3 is TGTGCCAGCAGCCCAAGTGGAAGACAGGGCTCCTACAATGAGCAGTTCTTC. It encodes CASSPSGRQGSYNEQFF.

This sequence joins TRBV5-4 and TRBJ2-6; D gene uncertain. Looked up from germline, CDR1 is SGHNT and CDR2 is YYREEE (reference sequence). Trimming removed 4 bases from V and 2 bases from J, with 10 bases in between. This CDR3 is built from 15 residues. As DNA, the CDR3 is TGTGCCAGCAGCCCCCGGGCGACTGGGGCCAACGTCCTGACTTTC. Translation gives CASSPRATGANVLTF.

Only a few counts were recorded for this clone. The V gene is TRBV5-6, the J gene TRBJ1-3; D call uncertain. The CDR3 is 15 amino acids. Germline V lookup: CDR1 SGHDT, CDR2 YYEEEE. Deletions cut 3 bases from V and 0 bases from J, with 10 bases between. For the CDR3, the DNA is TGTGCCAGCAGCTCCCAGGCCGCCTCTGGAAACACCATATATTTT. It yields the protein CASSSQAASGNTIYF.